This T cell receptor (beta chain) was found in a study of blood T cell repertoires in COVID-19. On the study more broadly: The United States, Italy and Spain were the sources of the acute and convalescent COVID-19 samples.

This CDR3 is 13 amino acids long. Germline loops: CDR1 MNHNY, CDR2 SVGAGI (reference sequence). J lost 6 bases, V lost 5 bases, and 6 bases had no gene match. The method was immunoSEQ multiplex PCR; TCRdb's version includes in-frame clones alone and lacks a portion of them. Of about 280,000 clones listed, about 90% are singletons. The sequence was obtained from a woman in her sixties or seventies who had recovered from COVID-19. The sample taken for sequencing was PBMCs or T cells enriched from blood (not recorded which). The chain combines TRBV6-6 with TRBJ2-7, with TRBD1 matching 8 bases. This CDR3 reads CASSDRGRGEQYF. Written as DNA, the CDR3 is TGTGCCAGCAGTGACAGGGGAAGGGGCGAGCAGTACTTC.